This TCR beta chain stems from a study of T cells in Graves' hyperthyroidism and ophthalmopathy. The study, taken as a whole, reports: The blood repertoire included most of the expanded thyroid clonotypes above 0.001. Before onset, by a median of approximately 5.9 months, the model predicted ophthalmopathy.

The V gene's germline CDR1 is SGDLS and CDR2 YYNGEE. The CDR3 is made up of 15 amino acids. J was trimmed by 3 bases and V by 4 bases; bases with no gene match: 6. The source material, RNA transcripts, was used to amplify TCR beta CDR3 regions. Primed by the HTBI set, a first-round RT-PCR was run on the TCR CDR3. TCRdb fed the multiplex PCR reads into MiXCR, producing one record per CDR3 protein. The table lists around 340,000 distinct CDR3 sequences, over 15% of them singletons. This clonotype was seen only a few times. The antigen is undetermined. A patient was excluded if there was uncontrolled infection, other autoimmune disease, pregnancy or lactation. 10 ml of fresh peripheral blood supplied the PBMCs.

The sample consisted of blood. The chain couples TRBV9 to TRBJ2-1, with TRBD1 matching over 8 bases. The origin of this receptor is a man younger than 45 with Graves' hyperthyroidism. The CDR3 bases are TGTGCCAGCAGCCCCCGGGACAGGCGCTACAATGAGCAGTTCTTC. It encodes CASSPRDRRYNEQFF. Supplemented by reference TRBV9 and TRBJ2-1, the full variable domain reads DSGVTQTPKHLITATGQRVTLRCSPRSGDLSVYWYQQSLDQGLQFLIQYYNGEERAKGNILERFSAQQFPDLHSELNLSSLELGDSALYFCASSPRDRRYNEQFFGPGTRLTVL.